These T cell receptor beta chains were read from a single sample in a study of blood T cells in healthy people across ages. TCRdb passed the 5' RACE reads through MiXCR, listing each CDR3 protein once. This sample has roughly 2 million distinct CDR3 sequences, with roughly 50% found just once. What was sequenced was blood. The receptors derive from a woman in her thirties or forties in good health. Both conserved end residues are part of each CDR3. Each record gives: V gene, clone size, J gene, D gene, CDR3 protein, CDR3 DNA. A D gene is named only where the DNA matches it firmly. Size values are once, few and many counts, or a class for expanded clones, and some rows have none.

TRBV2	once	TRBJ1-4	.	CASRDSRTEMEKLFF	TGTGCCAGCAGAGATTCGAGGACAGAGATGGAAAAACTGTTTTTT
TRBV20-1	once	TRBJ2-5	.	CSAKGQPGVETQYF	TGCAGTGCTAAAGGACAGCCGGGGGTGGAGACCCAGTACTTC
TRBV28	.	TRBJ2-5	TRBD2	CASRPGRGLQETQYF	TGTGCCAGCAGACCCGGACGGGGACTACAAGAGACCCAGTACTTC
TRBV7-2	few	TRBJ2-1	TRBD2	CASTLSRGVGNEQFF	TGTGCCAGCACCTTATCGCGGGGGGTGGGCAATGAGCAGTTCTTC
TRBV7-2	few	TRBJ2-7	TRBD1	CASRPGTGAFEQYF	TGTGCCAGCAGGCCCGGGACAGGGGCCTTCGAGCAGTACTTC
TRBV12-3/TRBV12-4	.	TRBJ2-1	.	CASSLLVVDEQFF	TGTGCCAGCAGTTTATTAGTTGTGGATGAGCAGTTCTTC
TRBV5-1	.	TRBJ2-7	.	CASSLVPWGSSYEQYF	TGCGCCAGCAGCTTGGTGCCGTGGGGGAGCTCCTACGAGCAGTACTTC
TRBV12-3/TRBV12-4	.	TRBJ1-5	TRBD1	CASSGTGYNQPQHF	TGTGCCAGCAGCGGGACAGGGTATAATCAGCCCCAGCATTTT
TRBV6-6	few	TRBJ2-4	.	CASSRRRRGEGNIQYF	TGTGCCAGCAGCCGGCGGCGCAGGGGAGAGGGGAACATTCAGTACTTC
TRBV11-2	.	TRBJ2-5	.	CASSSYRAGGEQYF	TGTGCCAGCAGCTCCTACCGGGCTGGTGGGGAGCAGTACTTC
TRBV20-1	.	TRBJ1-2	.	CSSYTSYGYTF	TGCAGCTCCTATACCTCCTATGGCTACACCTTC
TRBV5-1	once	TRBJ2-3	TRBD1	CASSLGQGSSTDTRYF	TGCGCCAGCAGCTTGGGACAGGGTTCTAGCACAGATACGCGGTATTTT
TRBV13	.	TRBJ1-2	.	CASSLGGDEANYGYTF	TGTGCCAGCAGCTTAGGCGGGGACGAAGCTAACTATGGCTACACCTTC
TRBV4-2	.	TRBJ2-1	TRBD1	CASSQVGGRHNEQFF	TGTGCCAGCAGCCAAGTAGGGGGCAGACACAATGAGCAGTTCTTC
TRBV7-2	.	TRBJ2-1	TRBD1	CASSLALGAGGQFF	TGTGCCAGCAGCTTAGCGCTCGGAGCAGGGGGGCAGTTCTTC
TRBV24-1	.	TRBJ1-1	.	CATSEARGTEAFF	TGTGCCACCAGTGAGGCCCGTGGGACTGAAGCTTTCTTT
TRBV20-1	.	TRBJ2-7	.	CSAIQITYEQYF	TGCAGTGCTATTCAGATTACCTACGAGCAGTACTTC
TRBV7-8	.	TRBJ2-1	.	CASSLHKDNEQFF	TGTGCCAGCAGCCTACATAAAGACAATGAGCAGTTCTTC
TRBV29-1	.	TRBJ2-7	.	CSVEEGKTPSSYEQYF	TGCAGCGTTGAAGAGGGAAAGACACCGAGCTCCTACGAGCAGTACTTC
TRBV6-5	.	TRBJ2-1	TRBD2	CASSYSPLAGGPRNEQFF	TGTGCCAGCAGTTACTCCCCTTTAGCGGGGGGGCCTAGGAATGAGCAGTTCTTC
TRBV28	once	TRBJ1-2	.	CASSSTDSGYTF	TGTGCCAGCAGTTCGACCGACAGTGGCTACACCTTC
TRBV6-2/TRBV6-3	.	TRBJ2-5	.	CASTQRVDMANEQYF	TGTGCCAGCACCCAACGGGTAGATATGGCCAATGAGCAGTACTTC